One and the same sample provided the 8 T cell receptor beta chains below, sequenced in a study of blood T cell repertoires in COVID-19. Only in-frame clones appear in the TCRdb table, and some are missing; sequencing was by immunoSEQ multiplex PCR. The sample records 50,000 to 65,000 clones, 80% to 90% being singletons. Input material: peripheral blood. Receptors originate from a human donor in a cohort sampled during active COVID-19.

The chain employs TRBV19 and TRBJ1-1; D is possibly TRBD1 (5 bases). V was trimmed by 10 bases and J by 10 bases, leaving 16 bases between them. The CDR3 has 11 amino acids. Germline V gene data show CDR1 as LNHDA and CDR2 as SQIVND (reference sequence). The CDR3 region is CATTTGGRAFF. CDR3 DNA: TGTGCCACCACGACGGGGGGGAGAGCTTTCTTT. Together with reference TRBV19 and TRBJ1-1, the CDR3 gives the full variable domain: DGGITQSPKYLFRKEGQNVTLSCEQNLNHDAMYWYRQDPGQGLRLIYYSQIVNDFQKGDIAEGYSVSREKKESFPLTVTSAQKNPTAFYLCATTTGGRAFFGQGTRLTVV.

Here the CDR3 DNA reads TGTGCCAGCAGCCCTACAGGACGAGGCAAGGACGAGCAGTACTTC. Protein: CASSPTGRGKDEQYF. V is TRBV3-1 (or the pseudogene TRBV3-2) and J is TRBJ2-7, with TRBD1 as a possible D gene (5 bases). Trimming cost V 4 bases and J 5 bases, with 18 bases left between them. The length of the CDR3 is 15 residues. Germline V lookup: CDR1 LGHDT, CDR2 YNNKEL (reference sequence).

The rearrangement joins TRBV7-8 to TRBJ1-1; D perhaps matches TRBD1 (5 bases). The V gene lost 3 bases and the J gene lost 3 bases, with 14 bases spanning the gap. Germline CDR1 is SGHVS and CDR2 is FQNEAQ. The CDR3 runs 15 residues. The CDR3 protein is CASSFREGSYTEAFF. The CDR3 coding sequence is TGTGCCAGCAGCTTCAGGGAGGGGTCGTACACTGAAGCTTTCTTT.

This clone was counted a single time. The chain uses TRBV5-1 and TRBJ2-2, with 7 bases identical to TRBD2. Germline V gene data show CDR1 as SGHRS and CDR2 as YFSETQ. Losses at the gene ends were 2 bases for V and 4 bases for J; bases not matched to a gene: 2. CDR3 size: 14 residues. CDR3 residues: CASSLSGATGELFF. CDR3 coding DNA: TGCGCCAGCAGCTTAAGCGGGGCCACCGGGGAGCTGTTTTTT. The whole variable domain, remainder taken from reference TRBV5-1 and TRBJ2-2, is KAGVTQTPRYLIKTRGQQVTLSCSPISGHRSVSWYQQTPGQGLQFLFEYFSETQRNKGNFPGRFSGRQFSNSRSEMNVSTLELGDSALYLCASSLSGATGELFFGEGSRLTVL.

The rearrangement uses TRBV5-6 and TRBJ2-6; a possible D gene is TRBD2 (6 bases). Germline assignment: CDR1 SGHDT and CDR2 YYEEEE. The CDR3 loop spans 18 amino acids. Trimming took 2 bases from V and 0 from J, leaving 15 bases between them. The CDR3 DNA reads as TGTGCCAGCAGCTTTACAAGTGGGGGGTACTCTGGGGCCAACGTCCTGACTTTC. Translation: CASSFTSGGYSGANVLTF.

J is TRBJ1-6 and V is TRBV6-2 or TRBV6-3, with a tentative D call TRBD1 (6 bases). The ends were cut back, 5 bases at V and 5 bases at J, with 13 bases in the middle. Germline lookup yields CDR1 MNHEY and CDR2 SVGEGT. The CDR3 contains 15 residues. The CDR3 loop reads CASSPGTPNNSPLHF. The CDR3 DNA reads TGTGCCAGCAGTCCCGGGACACCTAATAATTCACCCCTCCACTTT.

The chain combines TRBV20-1 with TRBJ1-4; TRBD1 is a possible D gene (5 bases). Germline assignment: CDR1 DFQATT and CDR2 SNEGSKA (reference sequence). The CDR3 runs to 11 residues. Trimming shortened V by 6 bases and J by 8 bases, and 10 bases separated the two germline ends. The CDR3 DNA sequence: TGCAGTGCCGCGGGGGGGGAAAAACTGTTTTTT. This codes for CSAAGGEKLFF.

This clone was seen a few times. The chain couples TRBV19 to TRBJ1-2; 9 nucleotides line up with TRBD1. The germline V gene encodes CDR1 LNHDA and CDR2 SQIVND (reference sequence). The CDR3 consists of 13 residues. The trim removed 6 bases at V and 6 bases at J, leaving 5 bases unmatched. Here the CDR3 DNA reads TGTGCCAGTAGCCCCCGGACAGGGGATGGCTACACCTTC. Protein product: CASSPRTGDGYTF.